A single sample is the source of the 17 T cell receptor beta chains below, sequenced in a study of Ad26.COV2.S vaccination and SARS-CoV-2 variants. The treatment denotes: over 15 received Ad26.COV2.S at low or high dose, single or two shots; a few received placebo; per-sample allocation not given. After the first vaccine or placebo injection, samples were drawn on day 63. Sequencing used immunoSEQ multiplex PCR; TCRdb keeps in-frame clones, though not all of them. Of roughly 680,000 clones listed, approximately 88% were seen once; the top ten hold approximately 1.5%. The sample was peripheral blood, taken in a trial of Ad26.COV2.S vaccine versus placebo. The receptors stem from a person between 18 and 65 years old who received the Ad26.COV2.S COVID-19 vaccine or a placebo.

The chain joins TRBV27 to TRBJ1-1; D is possibly TRBD1 (6 bases). The V end lost 2 bases, the J end lost 5 bases, and 21 bases lay between the germline ends. Germline V gives CDR1 MNHEY, CDR2 SMNVEV (reference sequence). The CDR3 runs 17 residues. CDR3: CASSLTDYGGRRTEAFF. The DNA for the CDR3 is TGTGCCAGCAGTTTAACGGATTACGGGGGGCGGCGGACTGAAGCTTTCTTT.

J is TRBJ2-7 and V is TRBV10-2; TRBD2 is a possible D gene (5 bases). V was cut by 6 bases and J by 4 bases, with 13 bases left in between. Germline V gene lookup returns CDR1 WSHSY and CDR2 SAAADI. The CDR3 length is 13 residues. The CDR3 DNA reads TGCGCCAGCAGAAGAGGGTGGGAGTACGAGCAGTACTTC. Its protein is CASRRGWEYEQYF.

This chain uses TRBV2 with TRBJ2-7; 8 bases are shared with TRBD2. Germline V gene lookup returns CDR1 SNHLY and CDR2 FYNNEI. Losses at the gene ends were 2 bases for V and 6 bases for J; bases not matched to a gene: 6. The CDR3 runs 14 residues. As DNA, the CDR3 is TGTGCCAGCAGTGAACTCGGGACTAGGGCCGAGCAGTACTTC. Translating gives CASSELGTRAEQYF.

The J gene is TRBJ2-4, the V gene TRBV4-3; 7 positions match TRBD1. The CDR3 has 13 residues. Germline V gives CDR1 LGHNA, CDR2 YSLEER. J was trimmed by 14 bases and V by 0 bases; bases with no gene match: 7. In nucleotides, the CDR3 is TGCGCCAGCAGCCAAGATAGGGGGCAGCGAGAGTACTTC. This sequence encodes CASSQDRGQREYF.

The chain combines TRBV6-5 with TRBJ2-3, with D possibly being TRBD1 (6 bases). Trimming stripped 5 bases from V and 3 bases from J, with 12 bases between. The CDR3 loop spans 14 amino acids. The germline CDR1 and CDR2 sequences are MNHEY and SVGAGI. The CDR3 DNA is TGTGCCAGCAGTAAACAGGGAGAAACAGATACGCAGTATTTT. As protein: CASSKQGETDTQYF.

The chain is built from TRBV19 and TRBJ1-5; D is possibly TRBD1 (5 bases). Deletions cut 1 base from V and 7 bases from J, with 14 bases between. Per germline, CDR1 LNHDA and CDR2 SQIVND (reference sequence). This CDR3 comprises 15 residues. CDR3 amino acids: CASSIGGGAGQPQHF. As DNA, the CDR3 is TGTGCCAGTAGTATAGGGGGAGGGGCAGGGCAGCCCCAGCATTTT.

The V and J genes are TRBV6-6 and TRBJ1-3; D perhaps matches TRBD1 (6 bases). CDR1 MNHNY and CDR2 SVGAGI come from the germline V gene (reference sequence). The V end was cut by 4 bases, the J end by 1 base, with 11 bases between. The CDR3 is 15 residues long. The CDR3, as DNA: TGTGCCAGCAGTTCAGGGGTAGAATCTGGAAACACCATATATTTT. This codes for CASSSGVESGNTIYF.

The V and J genes are TRBV19 and TRBJ1-1, with D hard to call. Trimming stripped 5 bases from V and 0 bases from J, with 13 bases between. Germline CDR1 is LNHDA and CDR2 is SQIVND (reference sequence). The CDR3 totals 15 residues. DNA of the CDR3: TGTGCCAGTAGTCCGTGGAGGGCGCTGAACACTGAAGCTTTCTTT. It yields the protein CASSPWRALNTEAFF.

This clone has a count of ten or more. CDR3 residues: CASSPLGGDYTGELFF. CDR3 bases: TGTGCCAGCAGTCCCCTCGGGGGGGATTACACCGGGGAGCTGTTTTTT. The rearrangement joins TRBV6-2 or TRBV6-3 to TRBJ2-2, with 8 positions matching TRBD2. Germline V lookup: CDR1 MNHEY, CDR2 SVGEGT. Germline trimming cut 5 bases from V and 3 bases from J; bases unmatched to any gene: 8. The CDR3 has 16 residues.

The rearrangement uses TRBV10-2 and TRBJ1-5; D uncertain. V lost 3 bases and J 0 bases, leaving 9 bases between the germline ends. The CDR3 has 15 residues. Germline CDR1 and CDR2: WSHSY and SAAADI. The CDR3 sequence: CASSEGVYSNQPQHF. The CDR3 coding sequence is TGCGCCAGCAGTGAAGGTGTCTATAGCAATCAGCCCCAGCATTTT.

The chain is built from TRBV19 and TRBJ1-6; D is undetermined. Trimming shortened V by 0 bases and J by 0 bases, and 9 bases separated the two germline ends. This CDR3 has 17 residues. Germline loops: CDR1 LNHDA, CDR2 SQIVND (reference sequence). The CDR3 bases are TGTGCCAGTAGTATAGAAGTCCTCAGCTCCTATAATTCACCCCTCCACTTT. This translates into CASSIEVLSSYNSPLHF.

Concerning this clone itself: A much larger clone lies a single base off, so this may be a read error. The chain couples TRBV7-8 to TRBJ2-2; D remains ambiguous. Trimming stripped 1 base from V and 6 bases from J, with 3 bases between. The germline V gene has CDR1 SGHVS and CDR2 FQNEAQ. The CDR3 runs to 12 residues. The CDR3: CASSLGPGELFF. CDR3 DNA sequence: TGTGCCAGCAGCTTAGGACCCGGGGAGCTGTTTTTT.

The V gene is TRBV12-5, the J gene TRBJ1-1; D possibly corresponds to TRBD1 (6 bases). This CDR3 contains 17 residues. CDR1 LGHNT and CDR2 FRNRAP come from the germline V gene. V was shortened by 2 bases and J by 7 bases, with 23 bases between the two germline ends. CDR3 residues: CASGLSLNTRGRGEAFF. In DNA, the CDR3 is TGTGCTAGTGGTTTGTCTCTCAATACCAGGGGACGGGGTGAAGCTTTCTTT.

The genes are TRBV7-3 and TRBJ2-3; no firm D call. CDR3 length: 14 residues. Per the germline V gene, CDR1 is SGHTA and CDR2 is FQGTGA. Trimming cost V 2 bases and J 2 bases, with 8 bases left between them. The CDR3 DNA reads as TGTGCCAGCAGCTTAGTTGGGTCCACAGATACGCAGTATTTT. Translating gives CASSLVGSTDTQYF. Using reference TRBV7-3 and TRBJ2-3 for the parts outside the CDR3, the full variable domain is GAGVSQTPSNKVTEKGKYVELRCDPISGHTALYWYRQSLGQGPEFLIYFQGTGAADDSGLPNDRFFAVRPEGSVSTLKIQRTERGDSAVYLCASSLVGSTDTQYFGPGTRLTVL.

The rearrangement joins TRBV5-1 to TRBJ2-7; D is possibly TRBD2 (6 bases). The CDR3 loop spans 14 amino acids. Per germline, CDR1 SGHRS and CDR2 YFSETQ. V was shortened by 3 bases and J by 6 bases, with 16 bases between the two germline ends. The CDR3 DNA follows: TGCGCCAGCAGCTCCAACACTGGGGGAGGCGAGCAGTACTTC. Translated: CASSSNTGGGEQYF. Full variable domain (missing parts from reference TRBV5-1 and TRBJ2-7): KAGVTQTPRYLIKTRGQQVTLSCSPISGHRSVSWYQQTPGQGLQFLFEYFSETQRNKGNFPGRFSGRQFSNSRSEMNVSTLELGDSALYLCASSSNTGGGEQYFGPGTRLTVT.

The V gene is TRBV6-1, the J gene TRBJ2-7, with D possibly matching TRBD2 (5 bases). The ends were cut back, 0 bases at V and 1 base at J, with 10 bases in the middle. Germline CDR1 and CDR2: MNHNS and SASEGT. The CDR3 has 15 residues. CDR3 protein: CASSEAHEGSYEQYF. In DNA, the CDR3 is TGTGCCAGCAGTGAAGCGCACGAGGGATCCTACGAGCAGTACTTC.

Here the CDR3 reads CASSSSESYEQYF. The DNA of the CDR3 is TGTGCCAGCAGCTCTAGCGAGTCCTACGAGCAGTACTTC. This rearrangement joins TRBV7-9 to TRBJ2-7; perhaps TRBD2 as D (6 bases). The CDR3 is made up of 13 amino acids. Germline CDR1 SEHNR, CDR2 FQNEAQ (reference sequence). Trimming cost V 4 bases and J 1 base, with 8 bases left between them.